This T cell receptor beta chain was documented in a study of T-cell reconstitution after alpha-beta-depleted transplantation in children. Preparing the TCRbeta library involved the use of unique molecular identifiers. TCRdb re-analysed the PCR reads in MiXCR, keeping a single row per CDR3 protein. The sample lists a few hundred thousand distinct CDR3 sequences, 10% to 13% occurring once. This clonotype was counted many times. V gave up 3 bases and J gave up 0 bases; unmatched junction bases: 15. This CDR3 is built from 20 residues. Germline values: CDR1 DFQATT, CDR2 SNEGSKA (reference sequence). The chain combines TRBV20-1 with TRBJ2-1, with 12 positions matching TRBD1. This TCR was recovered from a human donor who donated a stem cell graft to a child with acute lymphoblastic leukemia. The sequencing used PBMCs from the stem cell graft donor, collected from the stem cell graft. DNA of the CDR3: TGCAGTGCTAGCCCGAGACGGGACAGGGGGCGCTTATACTCCTACAATGAGCAGTTCTTC. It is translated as CSASPRRDRGRLYSYNEQFF.